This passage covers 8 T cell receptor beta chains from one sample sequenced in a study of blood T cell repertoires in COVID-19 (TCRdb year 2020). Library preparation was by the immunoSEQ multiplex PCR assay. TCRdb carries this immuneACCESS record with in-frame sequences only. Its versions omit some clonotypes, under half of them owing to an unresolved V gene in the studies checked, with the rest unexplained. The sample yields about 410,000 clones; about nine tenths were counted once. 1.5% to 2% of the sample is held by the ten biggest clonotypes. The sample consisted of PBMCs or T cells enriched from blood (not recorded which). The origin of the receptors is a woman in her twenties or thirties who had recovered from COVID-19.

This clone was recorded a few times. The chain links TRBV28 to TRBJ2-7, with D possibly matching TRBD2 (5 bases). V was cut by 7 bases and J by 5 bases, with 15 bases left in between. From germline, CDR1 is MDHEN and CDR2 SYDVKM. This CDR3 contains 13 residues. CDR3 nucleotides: TGTGCCAGCAACCCCCGGGGTCGAGACGAGCAGTACTTC. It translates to CASNPRGRDEQYF.

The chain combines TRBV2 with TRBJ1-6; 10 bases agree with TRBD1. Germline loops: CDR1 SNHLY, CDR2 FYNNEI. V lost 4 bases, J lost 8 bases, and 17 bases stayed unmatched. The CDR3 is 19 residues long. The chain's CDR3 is CASSGRRTGGPTGDSPLHF. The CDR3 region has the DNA TGTGCCAGCAGTGGTCGTAGGACAGGGGGGCCCACAGGGGATTCACCCCTCCACTTT.

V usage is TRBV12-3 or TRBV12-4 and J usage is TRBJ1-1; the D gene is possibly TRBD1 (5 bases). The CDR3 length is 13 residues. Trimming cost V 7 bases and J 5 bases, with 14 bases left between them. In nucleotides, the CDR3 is TGTGCCAGCACCCCGGCGGGGCGAACTGAAGCTTTCTTT. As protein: CASTPAGRTEAFF.

The CDR3 coding sequence is TGTGCCAGCAGCCCGGGACAGGGAATAGAGATAAAAGGCTACACCTTC. This gives the protein CASSPGQGIEIKGYTF. The chain employs TRBV7-2 and TRBJ1-2; 9 bases match TRBD1. The CDR3 contains 16 residues. The V gene's germline CDR1 is SGHTA and CDR2 FQGNSA. With 5 bases clipped from V and 8 bases from J, the junction kept 15 bases outside the gene matches. Looking up the rest from reference TRBV7-2 and TRBJ1-2 gives the full variable domain: GAGVSQSPSNKVTEKGKDVELRCDPISGHTALYWYRQSLGQGLEFLIYFQGNSAPDKSGLPSDRFSAERTGGSVSTLTIQRTQQEDSAVYLCASSPGQGIEIKGYTFGSGTRLTVV.

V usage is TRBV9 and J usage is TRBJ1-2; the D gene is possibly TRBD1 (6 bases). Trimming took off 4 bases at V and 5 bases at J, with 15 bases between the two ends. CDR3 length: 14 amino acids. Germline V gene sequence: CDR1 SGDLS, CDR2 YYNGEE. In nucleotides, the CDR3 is TGTGCCAGCAGCTTCCTGGACAGTGATTATGGCTACACCTTC. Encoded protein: CASSFLDSDYGYTF.

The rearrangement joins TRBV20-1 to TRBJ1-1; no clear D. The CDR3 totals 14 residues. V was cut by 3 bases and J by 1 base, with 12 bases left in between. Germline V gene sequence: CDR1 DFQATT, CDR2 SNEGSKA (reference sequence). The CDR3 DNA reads TGCAGTGCTAGTCGAGAGGGAACGAACACTGAAGCTTTCTTT. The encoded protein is CSASREGTNTEAFF.

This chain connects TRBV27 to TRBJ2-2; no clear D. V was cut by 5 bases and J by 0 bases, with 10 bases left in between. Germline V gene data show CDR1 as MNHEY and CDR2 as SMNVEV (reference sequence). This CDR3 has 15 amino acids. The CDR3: CASSITTSNTGELFF. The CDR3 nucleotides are TGTGCCAGCAGTATCACTACATCGAACACCGGGGAGCTGTTTTTT.

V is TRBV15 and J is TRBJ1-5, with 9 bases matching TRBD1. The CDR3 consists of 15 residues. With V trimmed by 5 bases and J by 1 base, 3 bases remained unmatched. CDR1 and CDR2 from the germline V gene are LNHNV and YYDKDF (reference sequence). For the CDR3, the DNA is TGTGCCACCAGCCCGGACAGGGGCAGCAATCAGCCCCAGCATTTT. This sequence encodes CATSPDRGSNQPQHF.